The entry below describes one TCR beta chain. Its specificity is unknown. At one boundary the junction diverges from the germline segment, which might be a read error. 13 Jbeta primers and 60 Vbeta primers were used for the PCR. Using immunoSEQ multiplex PCR, the repertoire was profiled, and TCRdb retains in-frame clones only, with some absent. The sample shows around 170,000 clones, less than 90% of them seen only once. This sample is drawn from a study of cytomegalovirus exposure and HLA in healthy donors. General observations from the study: Relative to the approximately 700-donor mean, N-insertions were reportedly fewer in an Asian-associated ancestry cluster in a later analysis. TRBV6-2, TRBV6-3 and other indistinguishable V segments were excluded.

The CDR3 is 18 amino acids. Per germline, CDR1 SGHDT and CDR2 YYEEEE. Sample: PBMCs. The receptor was isolated from a girl aged 5-17 years in good health and CMV-seropositive. V gene TRBV5-6 combines with J gene TRBJ1-1, with D perhaps matching TRBD1 (6 bases). CDR3 residues: CVSSFVRGRGGANTEAFF. The CDR3 DNA reads as TGTGTCAGCAGCTTTGTTCGCGGCAGGGGAGGGGCGAACACTGAAGCTTTCTTT.